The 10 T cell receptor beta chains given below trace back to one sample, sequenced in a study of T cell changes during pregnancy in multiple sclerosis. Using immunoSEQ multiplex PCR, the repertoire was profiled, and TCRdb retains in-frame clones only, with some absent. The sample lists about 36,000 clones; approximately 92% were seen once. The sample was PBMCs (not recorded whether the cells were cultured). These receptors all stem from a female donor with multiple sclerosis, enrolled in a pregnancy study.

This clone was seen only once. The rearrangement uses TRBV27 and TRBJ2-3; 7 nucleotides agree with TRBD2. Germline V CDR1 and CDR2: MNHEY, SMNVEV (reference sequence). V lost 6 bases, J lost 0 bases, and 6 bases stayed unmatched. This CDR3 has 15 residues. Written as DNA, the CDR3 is TGTGCCAGCAGGGGGGGGGTAGGTAGCACAGATACGCAGTATTTT. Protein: CASRGGVGSTDTQYF.

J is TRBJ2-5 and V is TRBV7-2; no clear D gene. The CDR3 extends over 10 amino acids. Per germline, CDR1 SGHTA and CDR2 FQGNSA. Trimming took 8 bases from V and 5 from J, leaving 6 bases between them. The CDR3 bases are TGTGCCAGCGGCTCGGAGACCCAGTACTTC. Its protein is CASGSETQYF.

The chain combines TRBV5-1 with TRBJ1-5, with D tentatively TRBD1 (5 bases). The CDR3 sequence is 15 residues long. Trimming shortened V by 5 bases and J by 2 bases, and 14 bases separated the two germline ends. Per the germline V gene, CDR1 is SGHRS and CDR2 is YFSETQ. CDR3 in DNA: TGCGCCAGCAGGGCCTTCCCGGGGGGCAATCAGCCCCAGCATTTT. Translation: CASRAFPGGNQPQHF.

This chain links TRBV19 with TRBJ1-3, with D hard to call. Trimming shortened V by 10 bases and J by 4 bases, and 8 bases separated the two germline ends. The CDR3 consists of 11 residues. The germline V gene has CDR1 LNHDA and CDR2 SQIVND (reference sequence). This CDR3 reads CATRPGNTIYF. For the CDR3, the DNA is TGTGCCACCCGACCCGGAAACACCATATATTTT.

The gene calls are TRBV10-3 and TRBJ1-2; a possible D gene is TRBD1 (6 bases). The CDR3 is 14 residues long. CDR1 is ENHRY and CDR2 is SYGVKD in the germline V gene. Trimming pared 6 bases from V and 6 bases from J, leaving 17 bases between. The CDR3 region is CAIRRQEIVNGYTF. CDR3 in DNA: TGTGCCATCAGAAGACAGGAAATCGTAAATGGCTACACCTTC.

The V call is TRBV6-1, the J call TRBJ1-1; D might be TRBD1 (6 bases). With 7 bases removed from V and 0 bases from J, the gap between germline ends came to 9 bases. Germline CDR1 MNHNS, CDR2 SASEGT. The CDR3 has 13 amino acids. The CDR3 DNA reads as TGTGCCAGCAACAGGGCCTTGAACACTGAAGCTTTCTTT. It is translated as CASNRALNTEAFF.

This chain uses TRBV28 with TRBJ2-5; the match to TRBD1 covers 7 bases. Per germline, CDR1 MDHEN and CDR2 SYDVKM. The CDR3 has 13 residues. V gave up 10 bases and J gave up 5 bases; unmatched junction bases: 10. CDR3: CATTGVGRETQYF. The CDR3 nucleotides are TGTGCCACCACAGGGGTGGGGCGGGAGACCCAGTACTTC.

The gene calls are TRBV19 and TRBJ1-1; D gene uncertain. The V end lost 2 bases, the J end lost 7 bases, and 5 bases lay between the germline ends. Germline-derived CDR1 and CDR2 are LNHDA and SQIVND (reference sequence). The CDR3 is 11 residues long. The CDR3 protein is CASSITSEAFF. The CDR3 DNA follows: TGTGCCAGTAGTATAACCAGTGAAGCTTTCTTT. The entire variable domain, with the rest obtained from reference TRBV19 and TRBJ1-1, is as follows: DGGITQSPKYLFRKEGQNVTLSCEQNLNHDAMYWYRQDPGQGLRLIYYSQIVNDFQKGDIAEGYSVSREKKESFPLTVTSAQKNPTAFYLCASSITSEAFFGQGTRLTVV.

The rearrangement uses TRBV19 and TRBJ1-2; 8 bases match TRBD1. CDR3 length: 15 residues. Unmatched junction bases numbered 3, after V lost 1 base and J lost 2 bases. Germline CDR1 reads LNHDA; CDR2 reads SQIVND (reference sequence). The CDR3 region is CASSIGGTGNYGYTF. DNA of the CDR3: TGTGCCAGTAGTATAGGGGGGACAGGCAACTATGGCTACACCTTC.

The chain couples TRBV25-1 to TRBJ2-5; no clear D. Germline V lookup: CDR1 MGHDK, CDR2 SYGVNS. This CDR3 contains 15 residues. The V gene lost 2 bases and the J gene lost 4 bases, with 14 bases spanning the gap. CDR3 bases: TGTGCCAGCAGTGAACCTCGGACCCGTGTAGAGACCCAGTACTTC. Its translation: CASSEPRTRVETQYF.